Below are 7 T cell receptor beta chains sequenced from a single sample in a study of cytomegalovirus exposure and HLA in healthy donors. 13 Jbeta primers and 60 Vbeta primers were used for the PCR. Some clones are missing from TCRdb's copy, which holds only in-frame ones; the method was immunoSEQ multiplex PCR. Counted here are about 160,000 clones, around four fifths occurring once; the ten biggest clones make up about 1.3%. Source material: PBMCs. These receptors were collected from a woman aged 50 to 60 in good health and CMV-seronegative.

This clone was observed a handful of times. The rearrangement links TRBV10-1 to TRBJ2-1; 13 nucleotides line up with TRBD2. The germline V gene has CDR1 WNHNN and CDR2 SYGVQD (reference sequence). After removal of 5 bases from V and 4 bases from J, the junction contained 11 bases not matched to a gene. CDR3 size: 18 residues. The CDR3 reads CASSPLKTSGGFYNEQFF. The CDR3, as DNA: TGCGCCAGCAGTCCCCTCAAGACTAGCGGGGGGTTTTACAATGAGCAGTTCTTC.

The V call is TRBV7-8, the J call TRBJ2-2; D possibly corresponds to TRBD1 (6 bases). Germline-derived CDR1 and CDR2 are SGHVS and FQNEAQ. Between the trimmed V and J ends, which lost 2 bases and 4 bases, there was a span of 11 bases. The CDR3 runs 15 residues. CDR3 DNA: TGTGCCAGCAGCTTATCGGACAGTTCCACCGGGGAGCTGTTTTTT. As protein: CASSLSDSSTGELFF.

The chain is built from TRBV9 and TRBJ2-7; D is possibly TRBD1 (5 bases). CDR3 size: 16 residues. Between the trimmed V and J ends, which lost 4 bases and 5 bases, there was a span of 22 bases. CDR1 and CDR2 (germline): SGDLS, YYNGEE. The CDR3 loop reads CASSPRLGPVKNEQYF. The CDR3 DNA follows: TGTGCCAGCAGCCCCCGCCTGGGGCCAGTGAAGAACGAGCAGTACTTC.

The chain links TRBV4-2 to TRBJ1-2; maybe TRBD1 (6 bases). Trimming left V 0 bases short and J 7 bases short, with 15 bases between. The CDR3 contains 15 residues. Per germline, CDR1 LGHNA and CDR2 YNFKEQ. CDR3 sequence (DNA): TGTGCCAGCAGCCAAGAAGTGGGGGCGCAGCCTGGCTACACCTTC. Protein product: CASSQEVGAQPGYTF.

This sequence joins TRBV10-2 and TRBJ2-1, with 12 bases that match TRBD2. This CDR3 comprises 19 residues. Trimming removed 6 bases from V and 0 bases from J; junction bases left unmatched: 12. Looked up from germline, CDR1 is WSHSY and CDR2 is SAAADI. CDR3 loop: CASSKPSGGAVSSYNEQFF. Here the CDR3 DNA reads TGCGCCAGCAGCAAGCCTAGCGGGGGGGCCGTCAGCTCCTACAATGAGCAGTTCTTC.

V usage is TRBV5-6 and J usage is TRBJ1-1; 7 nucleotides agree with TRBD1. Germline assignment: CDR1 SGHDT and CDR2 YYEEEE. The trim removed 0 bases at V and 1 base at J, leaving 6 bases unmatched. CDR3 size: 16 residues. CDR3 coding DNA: TGTGCCAGCAGCTTGGTGGACAGGCGACAGAACACTGAAGCTTTCTTT. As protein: CASSLVDRRQNTEAFF. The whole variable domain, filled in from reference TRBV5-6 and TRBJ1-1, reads DAGVTQSPTHLIKTRGQQVTLRCSPKSGHDTVSWYQQALGQGPQFIFQYYEEEERQRGNFPDRFSGHQFPNYSSELNVNALLLGDSALYLCASSLVDRRQNTEAFFGQGTRLTVV.

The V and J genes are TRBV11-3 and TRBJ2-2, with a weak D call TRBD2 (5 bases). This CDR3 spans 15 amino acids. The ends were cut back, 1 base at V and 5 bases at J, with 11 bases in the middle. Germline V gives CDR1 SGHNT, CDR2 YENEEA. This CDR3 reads CASSLGGRGTGELFF. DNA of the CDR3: TGTGCCAGCAGCTTAGGAGGGAGAGGTACCGGGGAGCTGTTTTTT.